A single sample gave rise to the 8 T cell receptor beta chains below, sequenced in a study. Tregs were sorted as CD4+CD25+CD127-/low cells. In TCRdb, the 5' RACE reads were re-called with MiXCR into one record per CDR3 protein. The profile shows more than 55,000 distinct CDR3 sequences, less than 25% of them singletons. The sample consisted of tumor-infiltrating Tregs sorted from the breast tumor. These receptors were obtained from a female donor with breast cancer.

Within the sample, this clonotype is medium-sized. The gene calls are TRBV7-2 and TRBJ1-4, with a weak D call TRBD1 (6 bases). Trimming took off 0 bases at V and 2 bases at J, with 19 bases between the two ends. The CDR3 has 19 amino acids. Germline loops: CDR1 SGHTA, CDR2 FQGNSA. CDR3 nucleotide sequence: TGTGCCAGCAGCTTAGCGGCCAGCTTGACAGGACCTACTAATGAAAAACTGTTTTTT. It yields the protein CASSLAASLTGPTNEKLFF. The full variable domain, in which reference TRBV7-2 and TRBJ1-4 provide the parts outside the CDR3, is GAGVSQSPSNKVTEKGKDVELRCDPISGHTALYWYRQSLGQGLEFLIYFQGNSAPDKSGLPSDRFSAERTGGSVSTLTIQRTQQEDSAVYLCASSLAASLTGPTNEKLFFGSGTQLSVL.

Of note for this clonotype: A much larger clone differs by one base, so this may be a read error. The CDR3 does not end in the conserved phenylalanine or tryptophan, so this is likely a read error. V gene TRBV2 combines with J gene TRBJ1-1; TRBD1 is a possible D gene (6 bases). CDR1 and CDR2 from the germline V gene are SNHLY and FYNNEI. V gave up 10 bases and J gave up 3 bases, with 12 bases separating them. This CDR3 is built from 12 residues. This CDR3 reads CATRGMDTEAFL. The DNA for the CDR3 is TGTGCCACGAGGGGGATGGACACTGAAGCTTTCCTT.

This clonotype was detected ten times or more. The chain joins TRBV6-6 to TRBJ2-2; D call uncertain. This CDR3 spans 13 amino acids. Germline lookup yields CDR1 MNHNY and CDR2 SVGAGI (reference sequence). V was pared by 8 bases and J by 1 base, with 8 bases between. The CDR3 DNA is TGTGCCAGCCGCAATATGAACACCGGGGAGCTGTTTTTT. This codes for CASRNMNTGELFF.

The chain employs TRBV4-2 and TRBJ1-2; possible D gene TRBD1, 5 bases. Trimming left V 0 bases short and J 3 bases short, with 17 bases between. This CDR3 is 17 amino acids long. Germline V gives CDR1 LGHNA, CDR2 YNFKEQ. In DNA form, the CDR3 reads TGTGCCAGCAGCCAAGATGGTTTCTGGGGGAACGACTATGGCTACACCTTC. It specifies CASSQDGFWGNDYGYTF.

This clonotype has ten or more counts. V gene TRBV11-3 combines with J gene TRBJ2-1; D is unresolved. Germline CDR1 reads SGHNT; CDR2 reads YENEEA. The CDR3 has 13 amino acids. V was clipped by 0 bases and J by 7 bases, with 7 bases between them. The CDR3 nucleotides read TGTGCCAGCAGCTTAGACAGGCAGAATGAGCAGTTCTTC. This translates into CASSLDRQNEQFF.

The genes are TRBV18 and TRBJ1-4; the match to TRBD1 covers 8 bases. J lost 8 bases, V lost 2 bases, and 10 bases had no gene match. Germline V CDR1 and CDR2: KGHSH, LQKENI. This CDR3 comprises 16 residues. CDR3 nucleotides: TGTGCCAGCTCACCAACAGACAGGGGTGCGCGCGAAAAACTGTTTTTT. Its translation is CASSPTDRGAREKLFF.

Details on this clonotype: A read error is likely, as this CDR3 ends without the conserved phenylalanine or tryptophan. V gene TRBV10-1 combines with J gene TRBJ1-1; D is possibly TRBD1 (5 bases). The V and J ends lost 6 bases and 1 base respectively, with 21 bases between them. Germline CDR1 is WNHNN and CDR2 is SYGVQD (reference sequence). The CDR3 has 17 residues. CDR3 sequence reads: CASRPSGTPGTNTEAFL. CDR3 sequence (DNA): TGCGCCAGCAGACCATCCGGGACTCCGGGTACGAACACTGAAGCTTTCCTT.

This clonotype occurred a few times. The chain links TRBV7-2 to TRBJ1-2; D uncertain. Germline CDR1 SGHTA, CDR2 FQGNSA. Trimming took 1 base from V and 4 from J, leaving 13 bases between them. This CDR3 spans 15 amino acids. The CDR3 protein is CASSLEVQSTYGYTF. The CDR3 DNA follows: TGTGCCAGCAGCTTAGAGGTCCAAAGTACCTATGGCTACACCTTC.